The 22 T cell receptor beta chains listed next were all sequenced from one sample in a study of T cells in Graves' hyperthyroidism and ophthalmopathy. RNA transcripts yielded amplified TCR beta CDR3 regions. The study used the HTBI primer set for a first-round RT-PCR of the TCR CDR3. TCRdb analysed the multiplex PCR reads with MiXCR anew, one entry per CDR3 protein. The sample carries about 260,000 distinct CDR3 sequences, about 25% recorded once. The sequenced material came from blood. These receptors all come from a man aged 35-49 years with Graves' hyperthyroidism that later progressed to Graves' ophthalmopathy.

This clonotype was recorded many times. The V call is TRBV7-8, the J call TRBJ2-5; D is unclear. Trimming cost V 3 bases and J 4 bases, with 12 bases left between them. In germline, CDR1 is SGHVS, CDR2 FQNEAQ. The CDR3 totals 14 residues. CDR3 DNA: TGTGCCAGCAGCTTTACTACCACGGGAGAGACCCAGTACTTC. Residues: CASSFTTTGETQYF.

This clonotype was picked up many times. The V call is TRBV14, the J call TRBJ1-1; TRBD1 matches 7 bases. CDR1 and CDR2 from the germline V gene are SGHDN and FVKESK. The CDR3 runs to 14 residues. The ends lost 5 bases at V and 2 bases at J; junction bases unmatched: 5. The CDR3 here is CASSVQGINTEAFF. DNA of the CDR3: TGTGCCAGCAGCGTACAGGGGATTAACACTGAAGCTTTCTTT. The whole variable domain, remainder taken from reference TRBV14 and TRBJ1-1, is EAGVTQFPSHSVIEKGQTVTLRCDPISGHDNLYWYRRVMGKEIKFLLHFVKESKQDESGMPNNRFLAERTGGTYSTLKVQPAELEDSGVYFCASSVQGINTEAFFGQGTRLTVV.

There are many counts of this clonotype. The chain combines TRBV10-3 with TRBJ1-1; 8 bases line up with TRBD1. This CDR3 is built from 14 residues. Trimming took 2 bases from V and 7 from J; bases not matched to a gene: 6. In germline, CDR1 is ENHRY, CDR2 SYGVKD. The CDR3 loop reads CAISEQGAQIEAFF. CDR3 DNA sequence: TGTGCCATCAGTGAGCAGGGGGCGCAAATTGAAGCTTTCTTT.

This chain's CDR3 is CASSFWGRYNSPLHF. CDR3 DNA: TGTGCCAGCAGTTTTTGGGGGCGCTATAATTCACCCCTCCACTTT. The rearrangement uses TRBV28 and TRBJ1-6, with D tentatively TRBD1 (6 bases). CDR3 length: 15 residues. The V end lost 3 bases, the J end lost 3 bases, and 9 bases lay between the germline ends. Germline V gene sequence: CDR1 MDHEN, CDR2 SYDVKM.

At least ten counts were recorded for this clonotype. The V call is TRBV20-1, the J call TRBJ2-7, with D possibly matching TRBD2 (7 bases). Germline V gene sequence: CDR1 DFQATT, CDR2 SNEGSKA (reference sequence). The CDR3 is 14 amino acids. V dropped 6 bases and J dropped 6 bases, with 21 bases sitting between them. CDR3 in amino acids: CSANTGAGAREQYF. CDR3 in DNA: TGCAGTGCCAACACGGGGGCGGGAGCACGCGAGCAGTACTTC.

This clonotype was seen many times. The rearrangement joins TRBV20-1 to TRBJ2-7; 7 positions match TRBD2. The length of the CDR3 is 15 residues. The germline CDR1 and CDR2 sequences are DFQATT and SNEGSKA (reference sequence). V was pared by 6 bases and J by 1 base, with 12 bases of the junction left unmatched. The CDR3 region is CSAPWGGGGSYEQYF. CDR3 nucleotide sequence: TGCAGTGCGCCATGGGGTGGGGGGGGATCCTACGAGCAGTACTTC.

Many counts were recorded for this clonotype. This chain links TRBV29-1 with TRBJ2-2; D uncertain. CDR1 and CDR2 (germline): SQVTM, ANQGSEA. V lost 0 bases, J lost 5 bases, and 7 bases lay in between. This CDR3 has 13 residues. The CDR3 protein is CSVEEDRTGELFF. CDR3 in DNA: TGCAGCGTTGAAGAGGATAGAACCGGGGAGCTGTTTTTT.

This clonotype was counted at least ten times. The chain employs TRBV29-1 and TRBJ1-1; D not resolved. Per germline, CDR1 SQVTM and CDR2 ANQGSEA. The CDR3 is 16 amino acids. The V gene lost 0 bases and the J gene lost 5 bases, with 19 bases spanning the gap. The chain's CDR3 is CSVEDQHTGRRTEAFF. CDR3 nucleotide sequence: TGCAGCGTTGAAGACCAACATACGGGTAGGCGGACTGAAGCTTTCTTT.

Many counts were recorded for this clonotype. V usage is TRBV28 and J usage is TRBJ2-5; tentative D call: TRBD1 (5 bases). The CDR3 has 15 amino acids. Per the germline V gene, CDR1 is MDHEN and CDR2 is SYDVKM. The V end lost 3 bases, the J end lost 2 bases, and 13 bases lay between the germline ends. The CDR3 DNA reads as TGTGCCAGCAGTTTGATGGGGCTATTACAAGAGACCCAGTACTTC. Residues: CASSLMGLLQETQYF.

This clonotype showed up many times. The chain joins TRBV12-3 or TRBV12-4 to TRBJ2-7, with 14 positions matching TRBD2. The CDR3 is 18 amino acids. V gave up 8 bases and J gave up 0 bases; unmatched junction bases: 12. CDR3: CASRAGTSGSPSSYEQYF. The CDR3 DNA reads TGTGCCAGCCGGGCCGGGACTAGCGGGAGCCCGAGCTCCTACGAGCAGTACTTC.

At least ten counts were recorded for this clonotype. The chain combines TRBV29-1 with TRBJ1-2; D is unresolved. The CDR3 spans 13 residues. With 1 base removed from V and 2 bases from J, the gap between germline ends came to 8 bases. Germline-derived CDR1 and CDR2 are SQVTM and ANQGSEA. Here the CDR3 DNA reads TGCAGCGTTGAAGTCTCCCTCAACTATGGCTACACCTTC. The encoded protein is CSVEVSLNYGYTF.

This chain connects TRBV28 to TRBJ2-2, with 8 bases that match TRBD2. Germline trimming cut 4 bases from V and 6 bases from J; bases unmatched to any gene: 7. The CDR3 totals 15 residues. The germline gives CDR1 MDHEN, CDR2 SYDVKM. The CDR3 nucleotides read TGTGCCAGCAGTTCAGGACTAGCTATCGCCGGGGAGCTGTTTTTT. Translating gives CASSSGLAIAGELFF.

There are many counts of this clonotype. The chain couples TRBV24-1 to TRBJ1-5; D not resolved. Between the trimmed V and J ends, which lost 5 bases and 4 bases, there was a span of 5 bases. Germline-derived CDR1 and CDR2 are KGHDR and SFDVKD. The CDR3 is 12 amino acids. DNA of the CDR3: TGTGCCACCAGTGGGGCTAATCAGCCCCAGCATTTT. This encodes CATSGANQPQHF.

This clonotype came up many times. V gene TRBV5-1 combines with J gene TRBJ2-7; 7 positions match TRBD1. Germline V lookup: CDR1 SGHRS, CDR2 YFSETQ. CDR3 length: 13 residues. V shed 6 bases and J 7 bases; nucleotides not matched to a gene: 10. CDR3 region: CASTPDRSWEQYF. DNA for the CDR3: TGCGCCAGCACCCCGGACAGGTCTTGGGAGCAGTACTTC.

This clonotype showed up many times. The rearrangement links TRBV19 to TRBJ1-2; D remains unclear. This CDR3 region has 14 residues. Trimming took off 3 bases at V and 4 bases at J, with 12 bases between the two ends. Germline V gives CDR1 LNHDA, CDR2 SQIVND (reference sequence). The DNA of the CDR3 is TGTGCCAGTAGTATTTTAAGCCAGCTCTATGGCTACACCTTC. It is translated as CASSILSQLYGYTF.

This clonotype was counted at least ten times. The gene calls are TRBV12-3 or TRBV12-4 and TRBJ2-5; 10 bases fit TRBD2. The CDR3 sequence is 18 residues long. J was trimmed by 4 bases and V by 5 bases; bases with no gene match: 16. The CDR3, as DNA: TGTGCCAGCAGTCCCGCCCTAGCGGGAGTCGGATTGGGAGAGACCCAGTACTTC. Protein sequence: CASSPALAGVGLGETQYF.

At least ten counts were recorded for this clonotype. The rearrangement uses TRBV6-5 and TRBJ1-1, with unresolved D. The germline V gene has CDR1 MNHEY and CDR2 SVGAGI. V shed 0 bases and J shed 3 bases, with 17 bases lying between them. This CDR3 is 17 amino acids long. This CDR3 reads CASSYSYGALTDTEAFF. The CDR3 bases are TGTGCCAGCAGTTACTCGTACGGTGCGCTGACGGACACTGAAGCTTTCTTT.

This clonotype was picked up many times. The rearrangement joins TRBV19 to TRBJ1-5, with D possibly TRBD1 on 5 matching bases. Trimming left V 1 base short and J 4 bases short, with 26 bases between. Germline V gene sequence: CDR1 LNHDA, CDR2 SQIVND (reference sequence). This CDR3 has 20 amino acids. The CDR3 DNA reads TGTGCCAGTAGTATAGGATACCCGAGAGCCGGGAGCGGGGGTAATCAGCCCCAGCATTTT. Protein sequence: CASSIGYPRAGSGGNQPQHF.

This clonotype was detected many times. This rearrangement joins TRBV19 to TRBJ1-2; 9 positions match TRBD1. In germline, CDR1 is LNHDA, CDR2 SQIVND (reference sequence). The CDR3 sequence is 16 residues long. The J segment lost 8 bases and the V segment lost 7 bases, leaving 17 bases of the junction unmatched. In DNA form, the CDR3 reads TGTGCCAGTATGGAGTTGTTGGGACAGGGCGAGGAGGGCTACACCTTC. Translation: CASMELLGQGEEGYTF. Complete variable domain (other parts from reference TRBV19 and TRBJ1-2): DGGITQSPKYLFRKEGQNVTLSCEQNLNHDAMYWYRQDPGQGLRLIYYSQIVNDFQKGDIAEGYSVSREKKESFPLTVTSAQKNPTAFYLCASMELLGQGEEGYTFGSGTRLTVV.

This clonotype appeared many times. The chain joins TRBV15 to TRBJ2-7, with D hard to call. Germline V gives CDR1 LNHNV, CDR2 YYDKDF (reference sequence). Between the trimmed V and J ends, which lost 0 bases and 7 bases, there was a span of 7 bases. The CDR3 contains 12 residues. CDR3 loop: CATSREGDEQYF. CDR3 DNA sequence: TGTGCCACCAGCAGAGAAGGCGATGAGCAGTACTTC.

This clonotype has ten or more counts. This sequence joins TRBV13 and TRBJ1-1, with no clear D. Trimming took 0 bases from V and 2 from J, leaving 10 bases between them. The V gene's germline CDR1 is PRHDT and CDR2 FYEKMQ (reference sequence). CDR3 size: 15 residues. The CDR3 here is CASSLGRPRNTEAFF. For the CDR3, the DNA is TGTGCCAGCAGCTTAGGCCGCCCACGTAACACTGAAGCTTTCTTT.

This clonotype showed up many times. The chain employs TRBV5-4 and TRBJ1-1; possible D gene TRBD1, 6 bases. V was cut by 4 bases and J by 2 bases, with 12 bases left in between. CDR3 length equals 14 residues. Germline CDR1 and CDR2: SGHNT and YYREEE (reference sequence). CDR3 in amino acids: CASSPRGINTEAFF. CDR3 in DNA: TGTGCCAGCAGCCCGAGGGGGATAAACACTGAAGCTTTCTTT.